The next 17 T cell receptor beta chains were all read from a single sample in a study of blood T cells in healthy people across ages. The authors ran a second PCR of about 7 to 11 cycles using a sample-barcoded 5' primer and a J-beta primer mix. TCRdb independently ran MiXCR on the 5' RACE reads; one entry per CDR3 protein. The sample has 850,000 to 1,300,000 distinct CDR3 sequences; 35% to 55% are singletons. Sequencing was done on a sample of blood. All receptors derive from an older woman in good health.

This clonotype has more than one count but fewer than ten. The chain is built from TRBV29-1 and TRBJ1-1; D is unclear. V dropped 0 bases and J dropped 7 bases, with 12 bases sitting between them. The germline gives CDR1 SQVTM, CDR2 ANQGSEA. The CDR3 has 13 residues. The CDR3 coding sequence is TGCAGCGTTGAAGATTGGCAAGTTGGTGAAGCTTTCTTT. Amino acids: CSVEDWQVGEAFF.

The rearrangement joins TRBV2 to TRBJ2-5; 7 bases align to TRBD2. The CDR3 sequence is 15 residues long. Germline trimming cut 6 bases from V and 9 bases from J; bases unmatched to any gene: 16. CDR1 is SNHLY, CDR2 FYNNEI, per germline. DNA of the CDR3: TGTGCCAGCAGGAACCCGTCCGGGGCCAGCGGGGCCCAGTACTTC. Its protein product is CASRNPSGASGAQYF.

The CDR3 sequence is CASSYQQEVNTEAFF. The CDR3 region has the DNA TGTGCCAGCAGCTACCAACAGGAGGTAAACACTGAAGCTTTCTTT. The V call is TRBV11-2, the J call TRBJ1-1; a possible D gene is TRBD1 (5 bases). Germline V CDR1 and CDR2: SGHAT, FQNNGV. The ends were cut back, 4 bases at V and 2 bases at J, with 14 bases in the middle. The CDR3 sequence is 15 residues long.

This clonotype was counted only a few times. The chain is built from TRBV27 and TRBJ2-7; TRBD1 agrees at 7 bases. Germline loops: CDR1 MNHEY, CDR2 SMNVEV (reference sequence). The CDR3 has 13 residues. Unmatched junction bases numbered 6, after V lost 8 bases and J lost 2 bases. Here the CDR3 reads CASCRGLPYEQYF. The DNA for the CDR3 is TGTGCCAGCTGTAGGGGGCTCCCCTACGAGCAGTACTTC.

A note on this clonotype: A read error may account for a junction end that differs from germline. V is TRBV6-2 or TRBV6-3 and J is TRBJ2-1; tentative D call: TRBD1 (5 bases). The CDR3 contains 13 residues. CDR1 is MNHEY and CDR2 is SVGEGT in the germline V gene. CDR3 sequence reads: CASRSTAYNGQFF. The CDR3 bases are TGTGCCAGCAGATCGACAGCCTACAATGGGCAGTTCTTC.

Details on this clonotype: Relative to the germline gene, one junction end is altered; a read error may explain this. The chain links TRBV7-2 to TRBJ2-5; tentatively, D is TRBD2 (6 bases). The CDR3 length is 14 residues. Germline assignment: CDR1 SGHTA and CDR2 FQGNSA. CDR3 coding DNA: TGTGTCAGCAGCCCCCGGAGGGGTCAAGAGACCCAGTACTTC. The encoded protein is CVSSPRRGQETQYF.

This chain links TRBV5-1 with TRBJ2-3; unclear D gene. CDR3 length equals 15 residues. The germline V gene has CDR1 SGHRS and CDR2 YFSETQ. V lost 2 bases and J lost 1, with 11 bases in between. CDR3 residues: CASSFTLERTDTQYF. The CDR3 DNA sequence: TGCGCCAGCAGCTTCACTCTAGAACGCACAGATACGCAGTATTTT.

The chain recombines TRBV2 with TRBJ2-5; 7 bases agree with TRBD2. Matching the DNA end better, TRBJ2-7 makes the J call doubtful. Germline lookup yields CDR1 SNHLY and CDR2 FYNNEI. The CDR3 is 16 amino acids. CDR3 amino acids: CASSGPSGSRGDEQYF. CDR3 nucleotides: TGTGCCAGCAGTGGACCTAGCGGCTCACGCGGGGACGAGCAGTACTTC.

This clonotype appeared many times. In nucleotides, the CDR3 is TGCGCCAGCAGCGGGACAGGGTACAATGAGCAGTTCTTC. Protein sequence: CASSGTGYNEQFF. The chain couples TRBV5-1 to TRBJ2-1, with 9 bases fitting TRBD1. The V gene's germline CDR1 is SGHRS and CDR2 YFSETQ. The J segment lost 4 bases and the V segment lost 4 bases, leaving 0 bases of the junction unmatched. CDR3 length: 13 amino acids.

This clonotype was detected only a few times. This chain joins TRBV28 and TRBJ1-5, with D uncertain. Germline values: CDR1 MDHEN, CDR2 SYDVKM. The CDR3 has 15 residues. Trimming stripped 4 bases from V and 2 bases from J, with 12 bases between. The CDR3 spells CASSSRNLGNQPQHF. CDR3 bases: TGTGCCAGCAGTTCGCGAAATCTGGGCAATCAGCCCCAGCATTTT.

The chain has TRBV5-1 and TRBJ1-2; unclear D gene. Germline V gene lookup returns CDR1 SGHRS and CDR2 YFSETQ. The CDR3 covers 14 residues. Trimming removed 4 bases from V and 8 bases from J, with 18 bases in between. The CDR3 region is CASSPAPGFGGYTF. The CDR3 DNA reads TGCGCCAGCAGCCCAGCCCCCGGGTTCGGGGGCTACACCTTC.

This clonotype occurred a few times. J is TRBJ2-1 and V is TRBV20-1; perhaps TRBD1 as D (6 bases). The CDR3 spans 13 residues. Between the trimmed V and J ends, which lost 5 bases and 5 bases, there was a span of 13 bases. CDR1 and CDR2 from the germline V gene are DFQATT and SNEGSKA (reference sequence). CDR3 sequence: CSAARQVHNEQFF. The CDR3 DNA reads TGCAGTGCTGCAAGACAGGTCCACAATGAGCAGTTCTTC.

In its sample, this clonotype was seen many times. V gene TRBV20-1 combines with J gene TRBJ2-7, with D unclear. The ends were cut back, 0 bases at V and 2 bases at J, with 11 bases in the middle. Looked up from germline, CDR1 is DFQATT and CDR2 is SNEGSKA (reference sequence). The CDR3 is 14 amino acids. CDR3: CSARDPPHAYEQYF. Here the CDR3 DNA reads TGCAGTGCTAGAGACCCCCCTCACGCCTACGAGCAGTACTTC.

The chain recombines TRBV4-3 with TRBJ2-1; 9 bases are a match to TRBD2. The ends lost 1 base at V and 10 bases at J; junction bases unmatched: 14. The CDR3 loop spans 17 amino acids. Germline CDR1 is LGHNA and CDR2 is YSLEER. CDR3 coding DNA: TGCGCCAGCAGCCAAGGCCTTGGCGGGGGGGCGGTAGGCGAGCAGTTCTTC. Amino acid sequence: CASSQGLGGGAVGEQFF.

This clonotype was observed a single time. The rearrangement uses TRBV5-1 and TRBJ1-6; weak D call: TRBD1 (5 bases). There are 13 residues in the CDR3. V dropped 3 bases and J dropped 6 bases, with 7 bases sitting between them. Germline V lookup: CDR1 SGHRS, CDR2 YFSETQ. This chain's CDR3 is CASSSTVNSPLHF. DNA of the CDR3: TGCGCCAGCAGCTCGACAGTTAATTCACCCCTCCACTTT.

This chain joins TRBV20-1 and TRBJ2-1; D perhaps matches TRBD1 (7 bases). V was shortened by 5 bases and J by 13 bases, with 24 bases between the two germline ends. In germline, CDR1 is DFQATT, CDR2 SNEGSKA (reference sequence). The CDR3 covers 14 residues. CDR3 sequence: CSAVESARGETQFF. CDR3 nucleotides: TGCAGTGCTGTGGAAAGCGCCAGGGGGGAGACCCAGTTCTTC.

The rearrangement links TRBV27 to TRBJ2-7; maybe TRBD1 (5 bases). The ends were cut back, 3 bases at V and 3 bases at J, with 15 bases in the middle. The CDR3 contains 15 residues. Germline-derived CDR1 and CDR2 are MNHEY and SMNVEV (reference sequence). The CDR3 DNA is TGTGCCAGCAGTTTCATGGGGCAGTTTGGCTACGAGCAGTACTTC. It is translated as CASSFMGQFGYEQYF.